One T cell receptor beta chain is described in this entry. This clonotype was counted only a few times. Its cognate antigen has yet to be identified. Within one base of it there is no much larger clone, and no base qualities were kept. Cut back by 9 bases and 3 bases, the V and J ends lie 19 bases apart. For CDR1 and CDR2, the germline V gene lists KGHDR and SFDVKD. The CDR3 runs 15 residues from the cysteine to the phenylalanine. Of all the DNA, just the CDR3 is kept, 45 bases in frame from base 1. These data come from a study of blood T cells in healthy people across ages (dated by TCRdb to between 2014 and 2016). Background on the whole study: In model experiments, template switching captured about one uniquely barcoded TCR beta cDNA molecule for every two T cells. Using deep sequencing normalized with unique cDNA molecular identifiers, the study measured how TCR beta repertoire diversity changes with age. The donors were divided into four age groups: young (average approximately 17 years), middle-aged (about 41), aged (around 67) and long-lived (roughly 82). Donors of different ages were randomly distributed across sequencing lanes to avoid experimental bias. Two additional independent replicas of 1 million unique cDNA reads from the same blood draw were analyzed for two donors (one aged 18 to 30 and one aged 80 or older).

The library was prepared using 5' RACE. Sequencer: Illumina HiSeq 2500. A second PCR of roughly 7 to 12 cycles was run with a J-beta primer mix and a sample-barcoded 5' primer. A template-switch 5' adaptor carrying 12 random nucleotides introduced a unique molecular identifier onto each TCR beta cDNA molecule. Each sample yielded at least 2.5 million CDR3-containing paired-end reads. All of the RNA was converted into first-strand cDNA using the Mint cDNA synthesis kit, with a TRBC-specific oligonucleotide serving as the primer. Following uracil-DNA glycosylase treatment, a first 18-cycle PCR with universal primers M1SS and BC2_uni_R was performed on all cDNA. The paper's processing steps were these. For normalization, 1 million high-quality reads, each with a distinct molecular identifier, were randomly selected from each sample. Instead of being binned into consensus sequences, reads that shared molecular identifiers were thrown out. CDR3 identification, clonotype clustering and error correction used MiTCR with a Q25 quality threshold and the strictest error-elimination algorithm. A nonparametric unseen species model using Euler transformation provided a lower-bound estimate of total TCR beta diversity. The public reads were quality trimmed at Q25 with fastp and then assembled into clones with MiXCR by TCRdb, keeping productive beta chains. Every entry covers one CDR3 protein and lists the most common genes and DNA from its rows. The V and J calls follow TCRdb's processing rather than the paper's. This sample has hundreds of thousands of distinct CDR3 sequences in its table, and under 25% of those were observed once. The top ten constitute roughly 3.6% of the sample.

What the research found in general, with its limitations: As age increased, observed TCR beta diversity per million T cells dropped in a roughly linear way, and a significant reduction was already evident by age roughly 36. Because donor CMV infection status was unknown, age-related changes in expanded clonotypes were potentially confounded. The long-lived group showed more naive CD4+ T cells, fewer expanded clones and increased TCR diversity than the aged group, suggesting age selection. The percentage of naive T cells measured by flow cytometry correlated strongly with observed TCR beta diversity. Total diversity estimates from one million sequenced T cells were considered lower bounds and underestimates. Since profiling was done on bulk unsorted PBMCs, naive and antigen-experienced compartments could not be conclusively compared.

Donors were about 36 systemically healthy Caucasian individuals from Russia aged 6 to 90 years. Approximately 9.7 milliliters of peripheral blood were drawn from each donor into EDTA-treated Vacutainer tubes. Ficoll-Paque density-gradient centrifugation was used to isolate PBMCs, with at least 7 million per sample. Trizol reagent was used to extract total RNA from the PBMCs, yielding at least 5.5 micrograms per sample. For every donor, an aliquot of PBMCs went through flow cytometry to measure the percentages of naive CD45RAhigh/CD27high T cells. The sequence is built from TRBV24-1 and TRBJ2-5; no D gene is confidently identified. Sequenced sample: blood. This TCR was sampled from a man between 65 and 85 years old in good health. The CDR3 corresponds to CATSTGIGPEETQYF. The bases read TGTGCCACCTCGACTGGCATAGGCCCCGAAGAGACCCAGTACTTC.